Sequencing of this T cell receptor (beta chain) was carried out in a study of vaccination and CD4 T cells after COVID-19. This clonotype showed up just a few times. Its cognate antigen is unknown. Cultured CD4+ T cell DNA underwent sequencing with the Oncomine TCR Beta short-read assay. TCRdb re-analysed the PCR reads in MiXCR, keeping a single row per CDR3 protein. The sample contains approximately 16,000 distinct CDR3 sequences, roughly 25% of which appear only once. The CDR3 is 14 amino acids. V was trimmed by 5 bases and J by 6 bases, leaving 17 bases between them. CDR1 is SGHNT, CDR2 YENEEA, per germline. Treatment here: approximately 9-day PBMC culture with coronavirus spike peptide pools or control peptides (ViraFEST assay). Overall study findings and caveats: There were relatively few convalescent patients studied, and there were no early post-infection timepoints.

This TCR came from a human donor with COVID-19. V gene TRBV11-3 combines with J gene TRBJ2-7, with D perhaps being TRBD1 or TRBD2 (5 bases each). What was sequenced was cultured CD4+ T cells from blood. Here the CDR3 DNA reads TGTGCCAGCAGCGGCCAGGGCGATGCGGGCGAGCAGTACTTC. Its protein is CASSGQGDAGEQYF. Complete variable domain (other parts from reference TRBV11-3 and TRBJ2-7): EAGVVQSPRYKIIEKKQPVAFWCNPISGHNTLYWYLQNLGQGPELLIRYENEEAVDDSQLPKDRFSAERLKGVDSTLKIQPAELGDSAVYLCASSGQGDAGEQYFGPGTRLTVT.